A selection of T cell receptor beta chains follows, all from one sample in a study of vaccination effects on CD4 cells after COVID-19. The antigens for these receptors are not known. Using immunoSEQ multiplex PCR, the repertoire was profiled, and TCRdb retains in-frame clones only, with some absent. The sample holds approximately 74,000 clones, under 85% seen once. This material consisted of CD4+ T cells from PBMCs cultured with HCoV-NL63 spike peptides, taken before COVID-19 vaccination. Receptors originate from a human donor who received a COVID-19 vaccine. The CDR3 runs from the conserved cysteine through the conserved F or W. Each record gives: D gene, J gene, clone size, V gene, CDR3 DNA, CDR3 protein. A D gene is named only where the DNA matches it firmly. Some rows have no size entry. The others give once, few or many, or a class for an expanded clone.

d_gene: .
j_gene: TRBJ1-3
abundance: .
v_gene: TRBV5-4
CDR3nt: TGTGCCAGCAGCTTTGGGGGGGCTTCTGGAAACACCATATATTTT
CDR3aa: CASSFGGASGNTIYF

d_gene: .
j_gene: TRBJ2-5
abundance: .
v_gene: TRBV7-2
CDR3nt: TGTGCCAGCAGCGGGCAGGGAAAAGAGACCCAGTACTTC
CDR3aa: CASSGQGKETQYF

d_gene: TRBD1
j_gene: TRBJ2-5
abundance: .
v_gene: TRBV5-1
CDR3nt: TGCGCCAGCAGCTCGAACCGGGACAGGGGAGAGACCCAGTACTTC
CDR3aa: CASSSNRDRGETQYF

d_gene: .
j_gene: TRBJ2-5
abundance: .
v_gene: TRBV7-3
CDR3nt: TGTGCCAGCAGCTTTAACGGAGAGACCCAGTACTTC
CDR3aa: CASSFNGETQYF

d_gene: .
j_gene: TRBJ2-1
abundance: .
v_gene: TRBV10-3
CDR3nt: TGTGCCATCAGCCGGGACGAATACACCTCGAAATACGATGAGCAGTTCTTC
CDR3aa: CAISRDEYTSKYDEQFF

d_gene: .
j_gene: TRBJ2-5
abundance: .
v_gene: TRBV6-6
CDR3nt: TGTGCCAGCAGTTACCAGGGGCAAGAGACCCAGTACTTC
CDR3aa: CASSYQGQETQYF

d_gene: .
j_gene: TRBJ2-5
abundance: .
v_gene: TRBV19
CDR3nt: TGTGCCAGAAGGACAAGGGGAGAGACCCAGTACTTC
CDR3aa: CARRTRGETQYF

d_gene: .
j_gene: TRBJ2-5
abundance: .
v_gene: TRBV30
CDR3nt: TGTGCCTGGACCAATAAAGAGACCCAGTACTTC
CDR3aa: CAWTNKETQYF

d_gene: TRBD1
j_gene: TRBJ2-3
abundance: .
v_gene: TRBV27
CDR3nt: TGTGCCAGCAGATCAAAGACAGGGGTTATTTTCACAGATACGCAGTATTTT
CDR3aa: CASRSKTGVIFTDTQYF

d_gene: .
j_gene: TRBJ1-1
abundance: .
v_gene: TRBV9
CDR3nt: TGTGCCAGCAGCTCAAGGAACACTGAAGCTTTCTTT
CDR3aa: CASSSRNTEAFF

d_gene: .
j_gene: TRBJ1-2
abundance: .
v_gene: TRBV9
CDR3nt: TGTGCCAGCAGCGCCATGACACTGAGCTATGGCTACACCTTC
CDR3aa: CASSAMTLSYGYTF

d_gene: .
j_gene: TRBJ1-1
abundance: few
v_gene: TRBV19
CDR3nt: TGTGCCAGTAGTATCACTAGGAACACTGAAGCTTTCTTT
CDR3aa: CASSITRNTEAFF

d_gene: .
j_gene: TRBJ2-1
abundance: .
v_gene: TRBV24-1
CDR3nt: TGTGCCACCAGTGACCCTTCCTTGGCTCTTGGCTACAATGAGCAGTTCTTC
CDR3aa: CATSDPSLALGYNEQFF

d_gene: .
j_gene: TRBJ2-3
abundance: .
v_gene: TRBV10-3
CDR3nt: TGTGCCATCAGCAGGGGGGCCCACACAGATACGCAGTATTTT
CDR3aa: CAISRGAHTDTQYF

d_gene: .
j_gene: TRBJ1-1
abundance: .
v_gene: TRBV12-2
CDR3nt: TGTGCAAGTCGCTTAGGGTGGCAAAAGAACACTGAAGCTTTCTTT
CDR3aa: CASRLGWQKNTEAFF

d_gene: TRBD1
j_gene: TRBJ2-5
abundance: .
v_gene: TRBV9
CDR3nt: TGTGCCAGCAGCGTAGGACAGGGGTTCGAGACCCAGTACTTC
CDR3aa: CASSVGQGFETQYF

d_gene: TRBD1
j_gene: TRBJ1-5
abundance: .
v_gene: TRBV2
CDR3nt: TGTGCCAGCGGGCCCGAGACAGGGTACAATCAGCCCCAGCATTTT
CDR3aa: CASGPETGYNQPQHF

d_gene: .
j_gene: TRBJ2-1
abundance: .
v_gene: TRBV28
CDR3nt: TGTGCCAGCAGTCCCCCTGGCGGGGTTTCCTACAATGAGCAGTTCTTC
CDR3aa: CASSPPGGVSYNEQFF

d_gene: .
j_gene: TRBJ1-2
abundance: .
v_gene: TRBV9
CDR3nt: TGTGCCAGCAGCGCACGGGGGTATGGCTACACCTTC
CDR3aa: CASSARGYGYTF

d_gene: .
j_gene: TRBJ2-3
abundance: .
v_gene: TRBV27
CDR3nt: TGTGCCAGCAGTTTATCGGGCGGGTTCGAAGATACGCAGTATTTT
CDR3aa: CASSLSGGFEDTQYF

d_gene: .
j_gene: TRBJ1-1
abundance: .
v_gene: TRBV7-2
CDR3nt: TGTGCCAGCAGCTTAGTTTCCCAGGGGTCGACTGAAGCTTTCTTT
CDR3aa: CASSLVSQGSTEAFF

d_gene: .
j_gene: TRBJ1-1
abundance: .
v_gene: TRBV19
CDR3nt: TGTGCCAGTAATATACTAGGGGGAAACACTGAAGCTTTCTTT
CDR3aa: CASNILGGNTEAFF

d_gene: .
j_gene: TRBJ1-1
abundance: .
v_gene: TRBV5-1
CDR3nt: TGCGCCAGCAGCTTGACAACGAACACTGAAGCTTTCTTT
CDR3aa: CASSLTTNTEAFF

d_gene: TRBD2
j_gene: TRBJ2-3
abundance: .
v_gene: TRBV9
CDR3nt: TGTGCCAGCAGCGCATCCTCGGCGCGGGGGGCGGATACGCAGTATTTT
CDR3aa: CASSASSARGADTQYF

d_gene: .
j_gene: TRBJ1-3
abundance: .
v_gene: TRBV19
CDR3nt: TGTGCCAGCTGCCGGGCCAGCTCTGGAAACACCATATATTTT
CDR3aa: CASCRASSGNTIYF

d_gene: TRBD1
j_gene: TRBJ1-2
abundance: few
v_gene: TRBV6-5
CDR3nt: TGTGCCAGCCCCCCCGAGCCAGGGGGCAGGGAGGGCTACACCTTC
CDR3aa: CASPPEPGGREGYTF

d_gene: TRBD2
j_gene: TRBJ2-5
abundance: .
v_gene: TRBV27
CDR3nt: TGTGCCAGCAGTTTAACGACTAGCGGGGGCCAGGGTCTGCAGACCCAGTACTTC
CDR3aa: CASSLTTSGGQGLQTQYF

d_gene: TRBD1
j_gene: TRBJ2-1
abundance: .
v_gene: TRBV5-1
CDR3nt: TGCGCCAGCTACACGGGAATCGACAGGGGAGTTAAGGAGCAGTTCTTC
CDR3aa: CASYTGIDRGVKEQFF

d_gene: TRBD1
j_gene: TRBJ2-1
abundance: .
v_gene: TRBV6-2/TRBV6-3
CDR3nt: TGTGCCAGCAGTTACCCCACTGGACAGGGAACACCCTACAATGAGCAGTTCTTC
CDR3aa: CASSYPTGQGTPYNEQFF

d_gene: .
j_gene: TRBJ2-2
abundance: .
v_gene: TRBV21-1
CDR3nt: TGTGCCAGCAGCAAAGACTCCGGGGGGGCCAACACCGGGGAGCTGTTTTTT
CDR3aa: CASSKDSGGANTGELFF

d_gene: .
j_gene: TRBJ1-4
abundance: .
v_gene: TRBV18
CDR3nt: TGTGCCAGCTCACTTAATGGGGGCCCTAATGAAAAACTGTTTTTT
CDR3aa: CASSLNGGPNEKLFF

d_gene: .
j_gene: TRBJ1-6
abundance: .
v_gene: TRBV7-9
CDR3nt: TGTGCCAGCAGCTCGGGTTATAATTCACCCCTCCACTTT
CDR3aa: CASSSGYNSPLHF

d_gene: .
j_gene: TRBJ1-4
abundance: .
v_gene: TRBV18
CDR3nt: TGTGCCAGCTCACCAAGAAGGGCGGATGAAAAACTGTTTTTT
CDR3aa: CASSPRRADEKLFF

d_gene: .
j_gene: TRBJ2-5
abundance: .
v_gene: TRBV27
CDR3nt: TGTGCCAGCAGTTTGTGGGGGCGGGGGGAGACCCAGTACTTC
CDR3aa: CASSLWGRGETQYF

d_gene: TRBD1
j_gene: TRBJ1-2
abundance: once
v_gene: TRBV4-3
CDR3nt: TGCGCCAGCAGCCCAGGGGGCTGGGACTATGGCTACACCTTC
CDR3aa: CASSPGGWDYGYTF

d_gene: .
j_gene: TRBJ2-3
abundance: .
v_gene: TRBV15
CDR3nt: TGTGCCACCAGCAGAGATAGCGCAGATACGCAGTATTTT
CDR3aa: CATSRDSADTQYF

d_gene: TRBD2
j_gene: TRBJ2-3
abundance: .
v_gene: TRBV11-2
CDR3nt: TGTGCCAGCAGGGGGGCTGGGACTAGATACGCAGATACGCAGTATTTT
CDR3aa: CASRGAGTRYADTQYF

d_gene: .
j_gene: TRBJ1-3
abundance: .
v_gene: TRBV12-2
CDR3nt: TGTGCAAGTCGCTCAGGACAGGCGGCCGGGAAAACTTCTGGAAACACCATATATTTT
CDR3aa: CASRSGQAAGKTSGNTIYF

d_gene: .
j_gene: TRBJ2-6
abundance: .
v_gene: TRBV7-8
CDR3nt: TGTGCCAGCAGCTTAGGGTCTGGGGCCAACGTCCTGACTTTC
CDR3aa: CASSLGSGANVLTF

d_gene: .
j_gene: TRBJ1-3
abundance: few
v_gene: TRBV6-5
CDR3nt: TGTGCCAGCAGTTACTCGATTCCGGGTGCTGGAAACACCATATATTTT
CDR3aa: CASSYSIPGAGNTIYF

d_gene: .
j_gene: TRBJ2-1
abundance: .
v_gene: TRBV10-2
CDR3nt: TGCGCCAGCAGCCTTCGGACGGCGTTCTACAATGAGCAGTTCTTC
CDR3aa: CASSLRTAFYNEQFF

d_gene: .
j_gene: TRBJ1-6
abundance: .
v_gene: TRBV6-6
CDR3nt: TGTGCCAGCAGTCCACGTGGGGTGAATAATTCACCCCTCCACTTT
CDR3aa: CASSPRGVNNSPLHF

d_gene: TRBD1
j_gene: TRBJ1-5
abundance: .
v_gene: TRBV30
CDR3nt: TGTGCCTGGAACAGGGGGGGCAATCAGCCCCAGCATTTT
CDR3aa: CAWNRGGNQPQHF

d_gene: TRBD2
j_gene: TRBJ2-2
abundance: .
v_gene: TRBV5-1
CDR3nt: TGCGCCAGCAGCCCGGGACTAGTTTACACCGGGGAGCTGTTTTTT
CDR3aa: CASSPGLVYTGELFF

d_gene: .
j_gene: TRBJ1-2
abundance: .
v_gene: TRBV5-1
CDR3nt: TGCGCCAGCAGTTCGTCCGGGACACCGGATGGCTACACCTTC
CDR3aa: CASSSSGTPDGYTF

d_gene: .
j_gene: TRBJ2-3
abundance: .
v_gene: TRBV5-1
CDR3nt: TGCGCCAGCAGCCCCCGGTCTGCCTACACAGATACGCAGTATTTT
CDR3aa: CASSPRSAYTDTQYF

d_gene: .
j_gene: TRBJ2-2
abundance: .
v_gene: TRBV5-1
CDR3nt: TGCGCCAGCAGCTTTGACAGTCCCGCGAACACCGGGGAGCTGTTTTTT
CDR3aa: CASSFDSPANTGELFF

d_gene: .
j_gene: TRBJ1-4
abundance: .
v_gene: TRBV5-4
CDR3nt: TGTGCCAGCAGCTTTGGCCCAGTCGATGAAAAACTGTTTTTT
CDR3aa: CASSFGPVDEKLFF

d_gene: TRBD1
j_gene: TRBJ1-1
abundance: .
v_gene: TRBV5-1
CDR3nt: TGCGCCAGCAGCTCGACAGGGCTGAACACTGAAGCTTTCTTT
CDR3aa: CASSSTGLNTEAFF

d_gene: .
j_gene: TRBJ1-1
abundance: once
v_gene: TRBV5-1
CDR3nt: TGCGCCAGCAAGAATAGCTTGAACACTGAAGCTTTCTTT
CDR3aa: CASKNSLNTEAFF

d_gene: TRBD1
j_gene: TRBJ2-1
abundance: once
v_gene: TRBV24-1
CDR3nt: TGTGCCACCAGTGACAAACAGGGGGCAAGTTGGAATGAGCAGTTCTTC
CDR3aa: CATSDKQGASWNEQFF

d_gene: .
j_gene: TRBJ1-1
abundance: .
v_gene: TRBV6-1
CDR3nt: TGTGCCAGCAGTGAAGCGCGAAGGGTCGAGGGGAACACTGAAGCTTTCTTT
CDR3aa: CASSEARRVEGNTEAFF

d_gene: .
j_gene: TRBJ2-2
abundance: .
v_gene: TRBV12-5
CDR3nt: TGTGCTAGTGGTTTATTTCGGCGGCAAGAGCTGTTTTTT
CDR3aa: CASGLFRRQELFF